This T cell receptor beta chain is drawn from a study of T cells in Graves' hyperthyroidism and ophthalmopathy. Overall study results and limits: Expanded thyroid clonotypes (above 0.001) were mostly also found in blood. Ophthalmopathy was separated from stable hyperthyroidism by a 13 V-J model.

Comment on this clonotype: Its antigen is unknown.

What was amplified from RNA transcripts were TCR beta CDR3 regions. A set of HTBI primers served as the primers for a first-round RT-PCR of the TCR CDR3. TCRdb independently ran MiXCR on the multiplex PCR reads; one entry per CDR3 protein. This sample yields some 620,000 distinct CDR3 sequences, of which roughly 15% are seen a single time; about 3.8% belongs to the top ten. The hyperthyroidism was newly diagnosed and had lasted under 2 months; the patients were aged 18 to 65. Trimming took 1 base from V and 5 from J; bases not matched to a gene: 4. The length of the CDR3 is 15 residues. Germline V gene sequence: CDR1 DFQATT, CDR2 SNEGSKA (reference sequence).

The TCR sequence derives from a woman aged 25 to 39 with Graves' hyperthyroidism. The V call is TRBV20-1, the J call TRBJ1-6, with TRBD1 matching 8 bases. Specimen: blood. CDR3 DNA: TGCAGTGCTAGAGGACAGGGGTCCAATAATTCACCCCTCCACTTT. Residues: CSARGQGSNNSPLHF.